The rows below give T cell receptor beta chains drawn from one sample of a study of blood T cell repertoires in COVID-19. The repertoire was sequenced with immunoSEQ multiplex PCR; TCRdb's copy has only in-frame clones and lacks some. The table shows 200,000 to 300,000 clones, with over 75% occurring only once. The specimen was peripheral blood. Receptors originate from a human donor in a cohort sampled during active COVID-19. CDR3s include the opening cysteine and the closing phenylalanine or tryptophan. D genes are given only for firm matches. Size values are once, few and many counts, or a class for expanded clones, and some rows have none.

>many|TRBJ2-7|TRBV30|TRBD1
TGTGCCTGGAGTGTACGGCAGGGGGCCGCCGAGCAGTACTTC
CAWSVRQGAAEQYF
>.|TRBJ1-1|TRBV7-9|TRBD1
TGTGCCAGCAGCTACGAACAGGGGCGGGCTTTCTTT
CASSYEQGRAFF
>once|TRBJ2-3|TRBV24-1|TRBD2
TGTGCCACCAGTGATTCGCCCCTAGCGGGAGGCGGCACAGATACGCAGTATTTT
CATSDSPLAGGGTDTQYF
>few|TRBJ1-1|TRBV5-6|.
TGTGCCAGCAGCTTGTCACAGAACACTGAAGCTTTCTTT
CASSLSQNTEAFF
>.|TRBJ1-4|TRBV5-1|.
TGCGCCAGCAGCTTGTTGGCCTTGGCGGAATATAATGAAAAACTGTTTTTT
CASSLLALAEYNEKLFF
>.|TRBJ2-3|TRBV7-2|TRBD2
TGTGCCAGCAGCACCCGGACTAGCGGGGGGGGCATAGATACGCAGTATTTT
CASSTRTSGGGIDTQYF
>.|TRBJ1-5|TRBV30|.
TGTGCCTGGAACAGGGACCTCAATCAGCCCCAGCATTTT
CAWNRDLNQPQHF
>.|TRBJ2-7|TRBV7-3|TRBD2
TGTGCCAGCAGCCTGACGGGACTAGTACCCTACGAGCAGTACTTC
CASSLTGLVPYEQYF
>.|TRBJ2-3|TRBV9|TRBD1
TGTGCCAGCAGCCCAGGACAGGGACACACAGATACGCAGTATTTT
CASSPGQGHTDTQYF
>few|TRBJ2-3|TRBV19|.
TGTGCCAGTAGTATAGCATTCCCGGCAGATACGCAGTATTTT
CASSIAFPADTQYF
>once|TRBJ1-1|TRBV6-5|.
TGTGCCAGCACGGAGGGGAACACTGAAGCTTTCTTT
CASTEGNTEAFF
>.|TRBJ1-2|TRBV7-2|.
TGTGCCAGCAGCTTAGAACGGGGTATCTATGGCTACACCTTC
CASSLERGIYGYTF
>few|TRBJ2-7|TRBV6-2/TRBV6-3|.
TGTGCCAGCAGCTCCCTCGGGGGAACCTACGAGCAGTACTTC
CASSSLGGTYEQYF
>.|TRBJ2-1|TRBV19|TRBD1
TGTGCCAGTAGTGACCGGGACAGGGGGTCCCCAAGCTACAATGAGCAGTTCTTC
CASSDRDRGSPSYNEQFF
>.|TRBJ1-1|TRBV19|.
TGTGCCAGTAGTACGGGAAACACTATTCACACTGAAGCTTTCTTT
CASSTGNTIHTEAFF
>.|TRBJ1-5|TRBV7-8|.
TGTGCCAGCAGCCCTCTGGGAAGGGGCGGACAGCCCCAGCATTTT
CASSPLGRGGQPQHF
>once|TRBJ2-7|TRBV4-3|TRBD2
TGCGCCAGCAGCCAAGAAGTCCGACTAGCGGGAGGTGCCGAGCAGTACTTC
CASSQEVRLAGGAEQYF
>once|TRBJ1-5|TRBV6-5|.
TGTGCCAGCAGTTTCGACAGAGATCAGCCCCAGCATTTT
CASSFDRDQPQHF
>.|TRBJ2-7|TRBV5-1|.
TGCGCCAGCAGCTTGGACAGCCGTAGCTCCTACGAGCAGTACTTC
CASSLDSRSSYEQYF
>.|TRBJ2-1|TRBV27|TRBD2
TGTGCCAGCAGTTTAACTAGCGGGAGCCCTCGGGGTGGTAATGAGCAGTTCTTC
CASSLTSGSPRGGNEQFF
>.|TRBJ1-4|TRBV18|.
TGTGCCACCAAAAGTAAGACATCAGATGAAAAACTGTTTTTT
CATKSKTSDEKLFF
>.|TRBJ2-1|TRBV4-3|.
TGCGCCAGCAGCCAAGAGGGATTAGGAGGTTTTAATGAGCAGTTCTTC
CASSQEGLGGFNEQFF
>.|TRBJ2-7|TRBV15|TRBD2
TGTGCCACCAGCCTGGGACTAGCGGACTACGAGCAGTACTTC
CATSLGLADYEQYF
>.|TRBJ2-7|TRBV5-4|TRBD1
TGTGCCAGCAGCCCCAAACAGGGGTTGTTTGGCGAGCAGTACTTC
CASSPKQGLFGEQYF
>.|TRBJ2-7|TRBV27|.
TGTGCCAGCAGTTCACAGATCACAGGGACCTACGAGCAGTACTTC
CASSSQITGTYEQYF
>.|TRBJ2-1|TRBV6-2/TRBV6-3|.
TGTGCCAGCAGTCGACAACATTACAATGAGCAGTTCTTC
CASSRQHYNEQFF
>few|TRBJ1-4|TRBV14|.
TGTGCCAGCTTAAGACAGCTTTCAACTAATGAAAAACTGTTTTTT
CASLRQLSTNEKLFF
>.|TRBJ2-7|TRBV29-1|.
TGCAGCGTTATGGGGCATTACGAGCAGTACTTC
CSVMGHYEQYF
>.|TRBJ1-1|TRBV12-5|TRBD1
TGTGCTAGTGGTTATCACTCCCGGGACAGGGGGCGGAACACTGAAGCTTTCTTT
CASGYHSRDRGRNTEAFF
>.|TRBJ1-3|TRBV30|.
TGTGCCTGGGCTACAGGGAGCGGAAACACCATATATTTT
CAWATGSGNTIYF
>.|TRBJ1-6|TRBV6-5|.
TGTGCCAGCAGATTTGGACAGACTAATTCACCCCTCCACTTT
CASRFGQTNSPLHF
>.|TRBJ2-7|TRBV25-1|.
TGTGCCAGCAGTGGCAACAGCTACGAGCAGTACTTC
CASSGNSYEQYF